This TCR beta chain derives from a study of T-cell memory formation after mild COVID-19. One entry per CDR3 protein results from TCRdb running MiXCR on the 5' RACE reads. The table has roughly 170,000 distinct CDR3 sequences, 18% seen once. Per germline, CDR1 SEHNR and CDR2 FQNEAQ (reference sequence). The CDR3 length is 15 residues. The V end was cut by 5 bases, the J end by 3 bases, with 11 bases between. Study-wide results and limits: The CD4+ clones that contracted clustered mainly within CM and EM, and the CD8+ clones concentrated in EMRA.

Notes on this clonotype: Its antigen remains unidentified.

V and J are TRBV7-9 and TRBJ2-6; D gene unclear. This TCR derives from a man younger than 30 who had mild COVID-19 (a few samples of this study predate the infection). Cell type and time point are not known. The specimen sequenced was PBMCs or a T cell subset sorted from them (not recorded which). In nucleotides, the CDR3 is TGTGCCAGCAGCCCTGGCGGATATGGGGCCAACGTCCTGACTTTC. Its translation: CASSPGGYGANVLTF. The complete variable domain, with remaining parts taken from reference TRBV7-9 and TRBJ2-6, reads DTGVSQNPRHKITKRGQNVTFRCDPISEHNRLYWYRQTLGQGPEFLTYFQNEAQLEKSRLLSDRFSAERPKGSFSTLEIQRTEQGDSAMYLCASSPGGYGANVLTFGAGSRLTVL.